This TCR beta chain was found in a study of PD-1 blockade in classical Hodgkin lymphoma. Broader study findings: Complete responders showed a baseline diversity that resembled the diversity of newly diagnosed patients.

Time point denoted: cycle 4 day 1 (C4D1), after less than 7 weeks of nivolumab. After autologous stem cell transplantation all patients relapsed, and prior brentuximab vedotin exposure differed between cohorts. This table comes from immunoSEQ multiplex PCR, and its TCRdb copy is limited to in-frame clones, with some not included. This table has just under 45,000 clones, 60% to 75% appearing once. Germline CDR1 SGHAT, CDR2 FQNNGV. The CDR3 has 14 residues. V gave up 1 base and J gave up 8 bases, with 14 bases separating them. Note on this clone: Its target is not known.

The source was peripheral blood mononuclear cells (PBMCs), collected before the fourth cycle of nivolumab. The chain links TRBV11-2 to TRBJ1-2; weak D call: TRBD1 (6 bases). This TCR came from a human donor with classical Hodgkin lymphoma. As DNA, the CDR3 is TGTGCCAGCAGCTTAGTAGGGGGATCACAGGGCTACACCTTC. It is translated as CASSLVGGSQGYTF.